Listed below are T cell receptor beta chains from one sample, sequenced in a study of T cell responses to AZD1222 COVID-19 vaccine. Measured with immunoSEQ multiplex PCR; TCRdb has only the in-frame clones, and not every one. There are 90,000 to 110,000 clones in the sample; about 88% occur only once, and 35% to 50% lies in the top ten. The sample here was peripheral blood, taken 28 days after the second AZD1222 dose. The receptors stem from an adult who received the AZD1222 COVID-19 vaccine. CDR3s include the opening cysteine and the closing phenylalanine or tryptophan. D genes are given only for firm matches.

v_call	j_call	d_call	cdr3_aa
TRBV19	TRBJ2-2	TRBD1	CASSAARDRGRGAGELFF
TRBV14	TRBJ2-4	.	CASSQEGAAKNIQYF
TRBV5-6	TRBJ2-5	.	CASSMSAGVETQYF
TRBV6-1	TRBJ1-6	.	CASSDSLGSPLHF
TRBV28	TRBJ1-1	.	CASSLRLGRGEAFF
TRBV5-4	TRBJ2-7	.	CASSHDQFYEQYF
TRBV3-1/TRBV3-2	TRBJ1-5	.	CASSQGGQPQHF
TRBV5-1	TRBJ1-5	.	CASSLEGPNQPQHF
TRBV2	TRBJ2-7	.	CASRPRSYEQYF
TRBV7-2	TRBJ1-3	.	CASSFDSSGNTIYF
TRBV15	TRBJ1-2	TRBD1	CATSSEAPGQGARGYTF
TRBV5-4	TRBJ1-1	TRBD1	CASSFLQGGNTEAFF
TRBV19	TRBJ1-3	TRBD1	CASSSRTGAGNTIYF
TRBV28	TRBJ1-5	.	CASSLARGAGQPQHF
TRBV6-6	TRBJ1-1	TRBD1	CASSYQTGGFNTEAFF
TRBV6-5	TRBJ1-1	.	CASSPPTGTLAEAFF
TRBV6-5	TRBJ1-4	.	CASWAGGEKLFF
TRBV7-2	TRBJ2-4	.	CASSFELAKNIQYF
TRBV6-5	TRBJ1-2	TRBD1	CASSSLAGQSYGYTF
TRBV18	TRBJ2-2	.	CASSKITGLGAGELFF
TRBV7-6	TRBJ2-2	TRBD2	CASTRGTSGLSGELFF
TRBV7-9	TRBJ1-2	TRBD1	CASTTGAWSYGYTF
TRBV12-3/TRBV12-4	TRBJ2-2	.	CASRPGGIGELFF
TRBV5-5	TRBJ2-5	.	CASSLGQVEETQYF
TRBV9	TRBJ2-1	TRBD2	CASGGKAGGVYNEQFF
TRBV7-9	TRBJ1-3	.	CASTTGGGISGNTIYF
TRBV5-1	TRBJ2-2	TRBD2	CASSRGLAGSPSGELFF
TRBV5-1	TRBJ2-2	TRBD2	CASSLSGGGTGELFF
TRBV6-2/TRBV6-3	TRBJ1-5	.	CASSYFQGLFSNQPQHF
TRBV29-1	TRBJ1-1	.	CSAELGPTHAEAFF
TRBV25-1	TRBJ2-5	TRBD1	CASTRGQGAQETQYF
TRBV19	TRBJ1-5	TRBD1	CASSTDRGQPQHF
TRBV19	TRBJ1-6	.	CASSISGVRSPLHF
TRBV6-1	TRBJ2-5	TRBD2	CASSVQRGGHRQETQYF
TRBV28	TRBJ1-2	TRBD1	CATQGTGRAFYGYTF
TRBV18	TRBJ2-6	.	CASSPPRSPGANVLTF
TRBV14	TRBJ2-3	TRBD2	CASSRRLAGDTDTQYF
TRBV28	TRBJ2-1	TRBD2	CASRGLAGGNNEQFF
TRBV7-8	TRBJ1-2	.	CASSFLTDLVYGYTF
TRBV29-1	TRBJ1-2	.	CSVEVDQGRFYGYTF
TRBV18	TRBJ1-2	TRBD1	CASSPEGTGGRGGYTF
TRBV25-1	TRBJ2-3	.	CASSEFKDITDTQYF
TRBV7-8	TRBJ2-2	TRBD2	CASRPSRREGHNGELFF
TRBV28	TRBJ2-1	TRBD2	CASSFGRLAGTKEQFF
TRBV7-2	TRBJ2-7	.	CASSYARKDYEQYF
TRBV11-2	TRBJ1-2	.	CASSLRPGGYTF
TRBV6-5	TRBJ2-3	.	CASSLRQPSTDTQYF
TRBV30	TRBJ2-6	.	CAWSRGGPGANVLTF
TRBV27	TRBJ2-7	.	CASTPQIWEQYF
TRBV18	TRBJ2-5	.	CASSPSPVVQETQYF
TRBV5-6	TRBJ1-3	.	CASSLARGEVTGNTIYF
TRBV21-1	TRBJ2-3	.	CASNPGGCPPLTDTQYF
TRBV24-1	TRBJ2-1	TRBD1	CATSGTGTGARREQFF
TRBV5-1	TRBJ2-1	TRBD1	CASSNSGHRGYNEQFF
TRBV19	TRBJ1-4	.	CAGPSPGWNEKLFF
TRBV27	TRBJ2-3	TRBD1	CASSYTGVVSTDTQYF
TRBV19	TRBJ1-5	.	CASKDPWRGGNQPQHF
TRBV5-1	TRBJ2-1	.	CASRVLVSGYNEQFF